This passage covers 24 T cell receptor beta chains from one sample sequenced in a study of identical twins. TCRdb used MiXCR to reprocess the 5' RACE reads, holding one entry per CDR3 protein. The sample shows 600,000 to 700,000 distinct CDR3 sequences, about 20% of them seen only once. These data were likewise used in another study, on T cells expressing NK-cell markers.

Sequenced input: PBMCs. These receptors were collected from a woman between 18 and 29 years old in good health.

This clonotype occurred a few times. This chain joins TRBV7-2 and TRBJ2-7, with D unclear. V was shortened by 5 bases and J by 3 bases, with 14 bases between the two germline ends. This CDR3 comprises 14 residues. Germline V gene data show CDR1 as SGHTA and CDR2 as FQGNSA. This CDR3 is CASSPGLMGYEQYF. The CDR3 nucleotides are TGTGCCAGCAGCCCGGGCCTTATGGGCTACGAGCAGTACTTC.

This clonotype was counted only a few times. V usage is TRBV5-1 and J usage is TRBJ2-1; D is possibly TRBD2 (6 bases). Trimming removed 0 bases from V and 3 bases from J, with 10 bases in between. The length of the CDR3 is 15 residues. CDR1 SGHRS and CDR2 YFSETQ come from the germline V gene. The CDR3 reads CASSLGLSGYNEQFF. The CDR3 DNA sequence: TGCGCCAGCAGCTTGGGCCTTAGCGGCTACAATGAGCAGTTCTTC.

The DNA for the CDR3 is TGTGCCAGCAGCCGGGGACAACGACAAGCTTTCTTT. Translating it yields CASSRGQRQAFF. V and J are TRBV7-8 and TRBJ1-1; D possibly corresponds to TRBD1 (6 bases). Germline lookup yields CDR1 SGHVS and CDR2 FQNEAQ. V lost 5 bases, J lost 9 bases, and 13 bases lay in between. The length of the CDR3 is 12 residues.

This clonotype has only a few counts. In nucleotides, the CDR3 is TGTGCCAGCCTTGGGGGCGTCCACTCCTACGAGCAGTACTTC. Translation: CASLGGVHSYEQYF. V usage is TRBV12-3 or TRBV12-4 and J usage is TRBJ2-7; D might be TRBD1 (6 bases). The CDR3 has 14 amino acids. Between the trimmed V and J ends, which lost 8 bases and 0 bases, there was a span of 14 bases.

The chain employs TRBV5-1 and TRBJ2-7; TRBD1 aligns across 9 bases. After removal of 0 bases from V and 5 bases from J, the junction contained 3 bases not matched to a gene. This CDR3 contains 14 residues. Germline lookup yields CDR1 SGHRS and CDR2 YFSETQ. CDR3 in amino acids: CASSLGQGEDEQYF. The CDR3 coding sequence is TGCGCCAGCAGCTTGGGACAGGGGGAGGACGAGCAGTACTTC.

The chain joins TRBV2 to TRBJ2-1, with 9 bases identical to TRBD2. The CDR3 extends over 16 amino acids. Per the germline V gene, CDR1 is SNHLY and CDR2 is FYNNEI. The V gene end was trimmed by 7 bases and the J gene end by 2 bases; junction bases not matched to a gene: 9. DNA for the CDR3: TGTGCCAGCAACCGTTGGCGGGGGGGCCCCTACAATGAGCAGTTCTTC. Translation: CASNRWRGGPYNEQFF.

V is TRBV7-3 and J is TRBJ2-3; possibly TRBD2 for D (5 bases). The CDR3 runs to 13 residues. V lost 6 bases and J 2 bases, leaving 9 bases between the germline ends. The germline V gene encodes CDR1 SGHTA and CDR2 FQGTGA. CDR3 in amino acids: CASSSSYTDTQYF. In nucleotides, the CDR3 is TGTGCCAGCAGTTCTAGCTACACAGATACGCAGTATTTT.

This clonotype came up a few times. V is TRBV24-1 and J is TRBJ2-5; tentatively, D is TRBD1 (6 bases). The CDR3 has 16 amino acids. The ends were cut back, 3 bases at V and 1 base at J, with 14 bases in the middle. Germline loops: CDR1 KGHDR, CDR2 SFDVKD. CDR3 sequence reads: CATSDPAQGSQETQYF. The CDR3 DNA reads TGTGCCACCAGTGATCCGGCTCAGGGGTCCCAAGAGACCCAGTACTTC.

In this sample, this clonotype turned up a few times. This chain connects TRBV12-3 or TRBV12-4 to TRBJ1-2, with D unclear. The CDR3 has 13 amino acids. V was shortened by 5 bases and J by 4 bases, with 11 bases between the two germline ends. CDR3 nucleotides: TGTGCCAGCAGTGGGCATGAAAGCTATGGCTACACCTTC. This encodes CASSGHESYGYTF.

This clonotype occurred a few times. V usage is TRBV12-3 or TRBV12-4 and J usage is TRBJ1-4; D remains unclear. V was shortened by 7 bases and J by 4 bases, with 13 bases between the two germline ends. The CDR3 is made up of 14 amino acids. The CDR3 DNA sequence: TGTGCCAGCACCTCCGGACTCGGTAATGAAAAACTGTTTTTT. Translating it yields CASTSGLGNEKLFF.

The chain is built from TRBV20-1 and TRBJ2-3; no reliable D call. Germline V gene lookup returns CDR1 DFQATT and CDR2 SNEGSKA (reference sequence). This CDR3 contains 13 residues. V lost 3 bases to trimming and J lost 1 base, with 8 bases between them. In DNA form, the CDR3 reads TGCAGTGCTAGCGTAGTAGGCACAGATACGCAGTATTTT. This encodes CSASVVGTDTQYF.

The table lists this clonotype with a few counts. The rearrangement uses TRBV29-1 and TRBJ2-2, with 10 positions matching TRBD2. Per the germline V gene, CDR1 is SQVTM and CDR2 is ANQGSEA. V lost 5 bases, J lost 7 bases, and 7 bases stayed unmatched. The CDR3 is made up of 14 amino acids. The CDR3, as DNA: TGCAGCGTTCGAGCGGGAGGGTACGTCGGGGAGCTGTTTTTT. Protein sequence: CSVRAGGYVGELFF.

V usage is TRBV10-3 and J usage is TRBJ2-1; D gene ambiguous. V dropped 2 bases and J dropped 4 bases, with 12 bases sitting between them. This CDR3 is built from 15 residues. Germline CDR1 reads ENHRY; CDR2 reads SYGVKD. In DNA form, the CDR3 reads TGTGCCATCAGTGAGCCCCGGACCGCTTACAATGAGCAGTTCTTC. It codes for CAISEPRTAYNEQFF.

As regards this clonotype: It may be a read error: a sequence one base away is much more abundant. V is TRBV20-1 and J is TRBJ2-7; TRBD2 matches 7 bases. This CDR3 contains 14 residues. CDR1 DFQATT and CDR2 SNEGSKA come from the germline V gene (reference sequence). The V and J ends lost 4 bases and 4 bases, in that order; junction bases with no gene match: 10. CDR3 DNA sequence: TGCAGTGCTATAGGGACTATCGGGGATTACGAGCAGTACTTC. Residues: CSAIGTIGDYEQYF.

The count of this clonotype is one. This chain joins TRBV27 and TRBJ2-1; the match to TRBD2 covers 12 bases. Germline CDR1 reads MNHEY; CDR2 reads SMNVEV (reference sequence). With 5 bases clipped from V and 4 bases from J, the junction kept 9 bases outside the gene matches. The CDR3 sequence is 17 residues long. CDR3 sequence reads: CASSPRLAGATYNEQFF. The CDR3 DNA sequence: TGTGCCAGCAGTCCAAGACTAGCGGGGGCGACTTACAATGAGCAGTTCTTC.

The CDR3 is CASSQGYKAGELFF. The DNA of the CDR3 is TGTGCCAGCAGCCAAGGCTACAAGGCCGGGGAGCTGTTTTTT. This chain connects TRBV3-1 to TRBJ2-2; D unclear. CDR1 is LGHDT, CDR2 YNNKEL, per germline (reference sequence). The CDR3 covers 14 residues. V was shortened by 1 base and J by 6 bases, with 9 bases between the two germline ends.

This clonotype turned up a few times. V usage is TRBV20-1 and J usage is TRBJ2-7; 8 bases match TRBD1. V trimming: 4 bases; J trimming: 1 base; junction bases outside the gene matches: 3. In germline, CDR1 is DFQATT, CDR2 SNEGSKA (reference sequence). The CDR3 spans 13 residues. The CDR3 protein is CSATGGNSYEQYF. Here the CDR3 DNA reads TGCAGTGCTACAGGGGGCAATTCCTACGAGCAGTACTTC.

There are a few counts of this clonotype. The CDR3 loop is CATTRDRAHEQYF. The CDR3 DNA reads as TGTGCCACCACCCGGGACAGGGCTCACGAGCAGTACTTC. The chain uses TRBV10-3 and TRBJ2-7; 9 bases agree with TRBD1. Trimming took 10 bases from V and 5 from J; bases not matched to a gene: 9. Germline V gene lookup returns CDR1 ENHRY and CDR2 SYGVKD. This CDR3 comprises 13 residues.

This chain links TRBV30 with TRBJ1-5; 9 bases match TRBD1. The trim removed 2 bases at V and 6 bases at J, leaving 2 bases unmatched. Germline-derived CDR1 and CDR2 are GTSNPN and SVGIG (reference sequence). The CDR3 is 13 residues long. CDR3 DNA sequence: TGTGCCTGGAGTCTGACAGGGGGTCAGCCCCAGCATTTT. It is translated as CAWSLTGGQPQHF.

The chain is built from TRBV12-3 or TRBV12-4 and TRBJ2-7; 11 positions agree with TRBD2. The CDR3 covers 15 residues. V dropped 6 bases and J dropped 2; count of bases not matched to a gene: 6. The CDR3: CASRPGTSGPYEQYF. The CDR3 region has the DNA TGTGCCAGCAGACCTGGGACTAGCGGACCCTACGAGCAGTACTTC.

The chain combines TRBV4-1 with TRBJ2-7; maybe TRBD1 (5 bases). This CDR3 is built from 14 residues. Trimming stripped 4 bases from V and 5 bases from J, with 15 bases between. In germline, CDR1 is MGHRA, CDR2 YSYEKL. The CDR3 region has the DNA TGCGCCAGCAGCCCCATCTTAAAGGGGAACGAGCAGTACTTC. Translated, it gives CASSPILKGNEQYF.

This chain connects TRBV9 to TRBJ2-2; tentative D call: TRBD2 (6 bases). Germline CDR1 SGDLS, CDR2 YYNGEE. The V end lost 0 bases, the J end lost 6 bases, and 12 bases lay between the germline ends. The CDR3 has 15 residues. As DNA, the CDR3 is TGTGCCAGCAGCGTAGGAGGAGGAGGGTCCGGGGAGCTGTTTTTT. This sequence encodes CASSVGGGGSGELFF.

This chain joins TRBV20-1 and TRBJ2-2, with 9 bases fitting TRBD1. J lost 6 bases, V lost 4 bases, and 3 bases had no gene match. The germline V gene has CDR1 DFQATT and CDR2 SNEGSKA (reference sequence). The CDR3 has 13 residues. The CDR3 spells CSATQGAAGELFF. The CDR3 bases are TGCAGTGCTACACAGGGGGCAGCCGGGGAGCTGTTTTTT.

This clonotype turned up a few times. V gene TRBV27 combines with J gene TRBJ2-1; D unclear. The CDR3 loop spans 11 amino acids. V lost 7 bases and J lost 3, with 4 bases in between. Germline-derived CDR1 and CDR2 are MNHEY and SMNVEV (reference sequence). DNA for the CDR3: TGTGCCAGCAAGGTCTACAATGAGCAGTTCTTC. Translation: CASKVYNEQFF.